These T cell receptor beta chains were read from a single sample in a study of T cell responses to AZD1222 COVID-19 vaccine. Clones were read by immunoSEQ multiplex PCR, and TCRdb kept only the in-frame ones, dropping some. This table has approximately 130,000 clones, about nine tenths appearing once. The sequencing here drew on peripheral blood, taken 28 days after the second AZD1222 dose. The receptors stem from an adult who received the AZD1222 COVID-19 vaccine. Both conserved end residues are part of each CDR3. D genes are given only for firm matches. Clone size is stated in some rows and not others, as once, few, many or a class when expanded.

V gene	J gene	D gene	clone size	CDR3 protein	CDR3 DNA
TRBV5-1	TRBJ1-5	NA	NA	CASSLNGQPQHF	TGCGCCAGCAGCTTAAACGGTCAGCCCCAGCATTTT
TRBV30	TRBJ2-3	NA	NA	CAWSVLGDTQYF	TGTGCCTGGAGTGTACTCGGAGATACGCAGTATTTT
TRBV7-9	TRBJ2-4	NA	NA	CASSLGEALQYF	TGTGCCAGCAGCTTAGGGGAGGCTCTTCAGTACTTC
TRBV5-6	TRBJ1-1	NA	NA	CASLSDGFLWTEAFF	TGTGCCAGCCTCAGTGACGGGTTTCTCTGGACTGAAGCTTTCTTT
TRBV5-5	TRBJ2-5	NA	NA	CASSLVLETQYF	TGTGCCAGCAGCTTGGTTTTGGAGACCCAGTACTTC
TRBV10-3	TRBJ1-5	NA	NA	CAISRDLNQPQHF	TGTGCCATCAGCCGGGACCTCAATCAGCCCCAGCATTTT
TRBV9	TRBJ1-1	TRBD1	NA	CASGGSIQGAPFNTEAFF	TGTGCCAGCGGAGGGAGCATCCAGGGGGCTCCTTTTAACACTGAAGCTTTCTTT
TRBV21-1	TRBJ2-3	NA	NA	CASSLRTGATDTQYF	TGTGCCAGCAGCCTACGGACAGGGGCCACAGATACGCAGTATTTT
TRBV6-5	TRBJ2-1	NA	NA	CASSPRGSYNEQFF	TGTGCCAGCAGTCCCCGGGGTTCCTACAATGAGCAGTTCTTC
TRBV6-2/TRBV6-3	TRBJ2-2	NA	NA	CASSYEADLNTGELFF	TGTGCCAGCAGTTACGAAGCGGACCTTAACACCGGGGAGCTGTTTTTT
TRBV10-1	TRBJ2-1	NA	NA	CASSGGPSSYNEQFF	TGCGCCAGCAGTGGTGGGCCGAGCTCCTACAATGAGCAGTTCTTC
TRBV6-5	TRBJ2-1	TRBD1	NA	CASSSNRGMNNEQFF	TGTGCCAGCAGCAGCAACAGGGGGATGAACAATGAGCAGTTCTTC
TRBV7-9	TRBJ1-5	NA	few	CASSPTNQPQHF	TGTGCCAGCAGCCCAACCAATCAGCCCCAGCATTTT
TRBV7-9	TRBJ1-6	TRBD1	NA	CASVPGTGNSPLHF	TGTGCCAGCGTTCCAGGGACAGGGAATTCACCCCTCCACTTT
TRBV10-1	TRBJ2-1	TRBD2	NA	CASSPGTTLNEQFF	TGCGCCAGCAGTCCCGGGACTACCCTCAATGAGCAGTTCTTC
TRBV7-9	TRBJ1-2	TRBD1	NA	CASSGRTGSRYGYTF	TGTGCCAGCAGCGGCCGGACAGGGTCACGCTATGGCTACACCTTC
TRBV7-3	TRBJ1-3	NA	NA	CASSQGGSGNTIYF	TGTGCCAGCAGCCAAGGGGGTTCAGGAAACACCATATATTTT
TRBV5-4	TRBJ2-1	TRBD1	once	CASSTQGYEQFF	TGTGCCAGCAGCACACAGGGGTATGAGCAGTTCTTC
TRBV19	TRBJ1-2	NA	NA	CASSPAGYGYTF	TGTGCCAGTAGCCCCGCCGGCTATGGCTACACCTTC
TRBV19	TRBJ1-1	TRBD1	once	CASSTGTGAGNTEAFF	TGTGCCAGTAGTACCGGGACAGGGGCAGGGAACACTGAAGCTTTCTTT
TRBV5-8	TRBJ1-3	NA	NA	CASAPVGSGNTIYF	TGTGCCAGCGCACCCGTCGGTTCTGGAAACACCATATATTTT
TRBV19	TRBJ1-3	TRBD1	NA	CASIPYPGQVLGNTIYF	TGTGCCAGCATACCTTACCCGGGACAGGTCTTAGGAAACACCATATATTTT
TRBV19	TRBJ1-1	NA	NA	CASSIRENTEAFF	TGTGCCAGTAGTATAAGGGAGAACACTGAAGCTTTCTTT
TRBV3-1/TRBV3-2	TRBJ1-5	NA	NA	CASSQDWDQPQHF	TGTGCCAGCAGCCAAGATTGGGATCAGCCCCAGCATTTT
TRBV30	TRBJ1-2	NA	NA	CAWSVQLLYGYTF	TGTGCCTGGAGTGTACAGCTACTTTATGGCTACACCTTC
TRBV7-9	TRBJ2-7	NA	NA	CASSRMSRDWEQYF	TGTGCCAGCAGCCGAATGTCACGTGATTGGGAGCAGTACTTC
TRBV5-5	TRBJ1-1	NA	NA	CASSLVDWATEAFF	TGTGCCAGCAGCTTGGTGGATTGGGCCACTGAAGCTTTCTTT
TRBV28	TRBJ1-5	NA	NA	CASTGTSGNQPQHF	TGTGCCAGTACAGGGACATCCGGCAATCAGCCCCAGCATTTT
TRBV20-1	TRBJ2-7	TRBD1	NA	CSASQGNEQYF	TGCAGTGCTTCACAGGGGAACGAGCAGTACTTC
TRBV28	TRBJ2-1	NA	NA	CASNEGFRDEQFF	TGTGCCAGCAACGAGGGATTCAGGGATGAGCAGTTCTTC
TRBV7-9	TRBJ2-1	NA	NA	CASSPGRSSYNEQFF	TGTGCCAGCAGCCCAGGACGGAGCTCCTACAATGAGCAGTTCTTC
TRBV12-3/TRBV12-4	TRBJ1-2	NA	NA	CASSSGPSRTF	TGTGCCAGCAGTTCGGGCCCCTCGAGGACCTTC
TRBV6-1	TRBJ1-4	NA	NA	CASSENPLRGEKLFF	TGTGCCAGCAGTGAAAATCCCCTCCGGGGTGAAAAACTGTTTTTT
TRBV6-1	TRBJ1-1	NA	once	CASSEGRGEIAFF	TGTGCCAGCAGTGAAGGTAGAGGGGAGATTGCTTTCTTT
TRBV3-1/TRBV3-2	TRBJ2-2	NA	NA	CASSPYDTGELFF	TGTGCCAGCAGCCCCTACGACACCGGGGAGCTGTTTTTT
TRBV11-2	TRBJ1-4	NA	once	CASSSGTGRNEKLFF	TGTGCCAGCAGCTCAGGAACAGGGAGGAATGAAAAACTGTTTTTT
TRBV7-2	TRBJ1-5	NA	NA	CASSSGHASNQPQHF	TGTGCCAGCAGCTCCGGACACGCTAGCAATCAGCCCCAGCATTTT
TRBV28	TRBJ1-4	NA	NA	CASSTRVRTNEKLFF	TGTGCCAGCAGTACCAGGGTTCGAACTAATGAAAAACTGTTTTTT
TRBV12-5	TRBJ2-1	TRBD1	NA	CASGARDRGPYEQFF	TGTGCTAGTGGGGCCCGGGACAGGGGGCCATATGAGCAGTTCTTC
TRBV7-3	TRBJ1-1	NA	NA	CASSPGHSNTEAFF	TGTGCCAGCAGCCCCGGACATTCAAACACTGAAGCTTTCTTT